Each of the 30 T cell receptor beta chains below was sequenced from the same sample in a study of T cells after yellow fever vaccination (dated by TCRdb to about 2019). The treatment or condition label for this specimen denotes: live attenuated yellow fever vaccine strain. Libraries were made using 5' RACE. TCRdb shows the sequencer as Illumina HiSeq 2500. TCRdb itself trimmed the public reads at Q25 with fastp, ran MiXCR and retained productive beta chains. Rows merge per CDR3 protein into single entries with the most common DNA and genes. The sample table lists roughly 110,000 distinct CDR3 sequences, 8.4% of them with a count of one. The ten biggest clones cover roughly 23% of the sample. This specimen was CD8+ T cells sorted from PBMCs, taken 45 days after the yellow fever booster vaccination. These receptors all come from a man aged 25 to 45 who received the YFV17D yellow fever vaccine.

There are many counts of this clonotype. The chain combines TRBV20-1 with TRBJ2-7, with D perhaps TRBD2 (5 bases). Germline loops: CDR1 DFQATT, CDR2 SNEGSKA (reference sequence). V gave up 3 bases and J gave up 6 bases, with 12 bases separating them. CDR3 length equals 12 residues. CDR3 protein: CSASETSPEQYF. The CDR3 DNA is TGCAGTGCTAGCGAAACTAGTCCCGAGCAGTACTTC.

This clonotype showed up many times. The chain has TRBV7-2 and TRBJ2-4; D remains ambiguous. Germline V gene sequence: CDR1 SGHTA, CDR2 FQGNSA. This CDR3 has 11 amino acids. Trimming took 4 bases from V and 8 from J, leaving 6 bases between them. The CDR3 region has the DNA TGTGCCAGCAGCTCCGGATACATTCAGTACTTC. The encoded protein is CASSSGYIQYF.

This clonotype was detected many times. The chain carries TRBV11-2 and TRBJ2-7; TRBD2 agrees at 9 bases. V gave up 3 bases and J gave up 7 bases; unmatched junction bases: 10. This CDR3 spans 15 amino acids. From germline, CDR1 is SGHAT and CDR2 FQNNGV. The CDR3 DNA follows: TGTGCCAGCAGCTTTCTCGCGGGAGGGGCTGATGAGCAGTACTTC. Protein sequence: CASSFLAGGADEQYF.

This clonotype was picked up many times. The chain recombines TRBV11-2 with TRBJ1-2, with 8 positions matching TRBD1. CDR3 length equals 13 residues. The V gene's germline CDR1 is SGHAT and CDR2 FQNNGV. J lost 3 bases, V lost 8 bases, and 5 bases had no gene match. CDR3 residues: CASSQTGDYGYTF. In nucleotides, the CDR3 is TGTGCCAGCTCCCAGACAGGGGACTATGGCTACACCTTC.

The table lists this clonotype with many counts. The chain couples TRBV11-3 to TRBJ2-1; D assignment may be TRBD1 or TRBD2 (6 bases each). CDR1 SGHNT and CDR2 YENEEA come from the germline V gene. The CDR3 sequence is 16 residues long. The V and J ends lost 0 bases and 5 bases respectively, with 14 bases between them. Here the CDR3 reads CASSLDPGASDNEQFF. CDR3 DNA sequence: TGTGCCAGCAGCTTAGATCCGGGGGCGAGTGACAATGAGCAGTTCTTC.

This clonotype appeared many times. The rearrangement joins TRBV9 to TRBJ2-7; TRBD1 is a possible D gene (6 bases). Germline CDR1 SGDLS, CDR2 YYNGEE. This CDR3 has 14 amino acids. The V and J ends lost 7 bases and 1 base respectively, with 15 bases between them. The CDR3 coding sequence is TGTGCCAGCGCCGCCGGGACACATTCCTACGAGCAGTACTTC. This codes for CASAAGTHSYEQYF.

This clonotype has just a few counts. This chain links TRBV10-3 with TRBJ2-1; TRBD2 agrees at 8 bases. Germline trimming cut 10 bases from V and 5 bases from J; bases unmatched to any gene: 4. Germline-derived CDR1 and CDR2 are ENHRY and SYGVKD. The CDR3 sequence is 12 residues long. The CDR3 nucleotides are TGTGCCACCCAAGCGGGAGACAATGAGCAGTTCTTC. Amino acids: CATQAGDNEQFF.

The CDR3: CASSQAGVRDRSTDTQYF. In nucleotides, the CDR3 is TGTGCCAGCAGCCAAGCCGGGGTTCGGGACAGAAGCACAGATACGCAGTATTTT. The chain joins TRBV3-1 to TRBJ2-3; TRBD1 matches at 7 bases. The CDR3 has 18 amino acids. Trimming cost V 1 base and J 0 bases; bases outside gene matches: 10. Germline V lookup: CDR1 LGHDT, CDR2 YNNKEL (reference sequence).

This clonotype showed up many times. The chain employs TRBV5-1 and TRBJ2-1; no clear D. Germline loops: CDR1 SGHRS, CDR2 YFSETQ. The CDR3 contains 11 residues. V shed 1 base and J shed 9 bases, with 5 bases lying between them. CDR3 loop: CASSLLGEQFF. The CDR3, as DNA: TGCGCCAGCAGCTTGTTAGGTGAGCAGTTCTTC.

This clonotype appeared a few times. The gene calls are TRBV7-2 and TRBJ2-5; 9 positions match TRBD1. Trimming took 3 bases from V and 4 from J; bases not matched to a gene: 6. The CDR3 sequence is 15 residues long. Germline values: CDR1 SGHTA, CDR2 FQGNSA. As DNA, the CDR3 is TGTGCCAGCAGCTTGGGGACAGGGCTGGGAGAGACCCAGTACTTC. Protein sequence: CASSLGTGLGETQYF.

This clonotype has a count of ten or more. The gene calls are TRBV6-5 and TRBJ2-3; TRBD2 might be the D (6 bases). The germline V and J ends were trimmed by 6 bases and 11 bases, with 12 bases remaining between them. Germline V gene data show CDR1 as MNHEY and CDR2 as SVGAGI. The CDR3 totals 11 residues. The CDR3 DNA is TGTGCCAGCAGCCCGGGACTTGGGCAGTATTTT. Translating gives CASSPGLGQYF.

This chain uses TRBV7-8 with TRBJ2-1; 10 bases fit TRBD2. Germline loops: CDR1 SGHVS, CDR2 FQNEAQ. This CDR3 spans 14 amino acids. The J segment lost 6 bases and the V segment lost 8 bases, leaving 7 bases of the junction unmatched. This CDR3 is CASQSGRAPNEQFF. Here the CDR3 DNA reads TGTGCCAGCCAAAGCGGGAGGGCCCCCAATGAGCAGTTCTTC.

This clonotype was seen at least ten times. The V and J genes are TRBV7-6 and TRBJ2-7, with TRBD1 as a possible D gene (5 bases). The CDR3 covers 13 residues. Germline V gene data show CDR1 as SGHVS and CDR2 as FNYEAQ. V lost 6 bases and J 0 bases, leaving 9 bases between the germline ends. DNA for the CDR3: TGTGCCAGCAGTGGAGACAGCTCCTACGAGCAGTACTTC. Translation: CASSGDSSYEQYF. Using reference TRBV7-6 and TRBJ2-7 for the parts outside the CDR3, the full variable domain is GAGVSQSPRYKVTKRGQDVALRCDPISGHVSLYWYRQALGQGPEFLTYFNYEAQQDKSGLPNDRFSAERPEGSISTLTIQRTEQRDSAMYRCASSGDSSYEQYFGPGTRLTVT.

The table lists this clonotype with a count of one. A much larger clone lies a single base off, so this may be a read error. The CDR3 protein is CASSPTDRSEQYF. DNA of the CDR3: TGCGCCAGCAGCCCGACGGACAGAAGCGAGCAGTACTTC. This rearrangement joins TRBV5-1 to TRBJ2-7; D possibly corresponds to TRBD1 (6 bases). CDR3 length: 13 residues. Germline CDR1 and CDR2: SGHRS and YFSETQ. V lost 4 bases to trimming and J lost 6 bases, with 14 bases between them.

This clonotype has a count of ten or more. This sequence joins TRBV30 and TRBJ1-1; D not resolved. CDR1 and CDR2 from the germline V gene are GTSNPN and SVGIG (reference sequence). This CDR3 comprises 13 residues. Trimming took 0 bases from V and 1 from J, leaving 6 bases between them. The CDR3 DNA reads TGTGCCTGGAGTGTACAAGGGAACACTGAAGCTTTCTTT. Translation: CAWSVQGNTEAFF. The full variable domain, completed using reference TRBV30 and TRBJ1-1, is SQTIHQWPATLVQPVGSPLSLECTVEGTSNPNLYWYRQAAGRGLQLLFYSVGIGQISSEVPQNLSASRPQDRQFILSSKKLLLSDSGFYLCAWSVQGNTEAFFGQGTRLTVV.

V gene TRBV10-1 combines with J gene TRBJ2-2; no reliable D call. Germline V gene lookup returns CDR1 WNHNN and CDR2 SYGVQD (reference sequence). The CDR3 loop spans 15 amino acids. The V and J ends lost 2 bases and 0 bases respectively, with 7 bases between them. CDR3 loop: CASSEIGTNTGELFF. The DNA of the CDR3 is TGCGCCAGCAGTGAGATAGGCACGAACACCGGGGAGCTGTTTTTT.

This clonotype was counted ten times or more. J is TRBJ2-2 and V is TRBV6-1; TRBD2 aligns across 9 bases. Germline values: CDR1 MNHNS, CDR2 SASEGT. The CDR3 sequence is 17 residues long. The J segment lost 4 bases and the V segment lost 5 bases, leaving 11 bases of the junction unmatched. CDR3 sequence reads: CASSPLLREGSTGELFF. For the CDR3, the DNA is TGTGCCAGCAGTCCCCTTTTGCGGGAGGGTAGCACCGGGGAGCTGTTTTTT.

The V call is TRBV18, the J call TRBJ2-1, with D tentatively TRBD2 (5 bases). The V end was cut by 0 bases, the J end by 6 bases, with 9 bases between. Germline V lookup: CDR1 KGHSH, CDR2 LQKENI. The CDR3 extends over 14 amino acids. This CDR3 reads CASSPPSSGNEQFF. As DNA, the CDR3 is TGTGCCAGCTCACCACCGTCCAGCGGCAATGAGCAGTTCTTC. Variable domain in full (rest from reference TRBV18 and TRBJ2-1): NAGVMQNPRHLVRRRGQEARLRCSPMKGHSHVYWYRQLPEEGLKFMVYLQKENIIDESGMPKERFSAEFPKEGPSILRIQQVVRGDSAAYFCASSPPSSGNEQFFGPGTRLTVL.

The sample holds a few counts of this clonotype. The junction does not match germline at one end; this may be a read error. This chain links TRBV7-7 with TRBJ2-7; no clear D gene. Germline V CDR1 and CDR2: SSHAT, FNYEAQ (reference sequence). This CDR3 has 13 residues. CDR3 coding DNA: TGTGCTAGCAGCCCCGGTGGGTCCCGCGAGCAGTACTTC. As protein: CASSPGGSREQYF. Full variable domain (remainder filled in from reference TRBV7-7 and TRBJ2-7): GAGVSQSPRYKVTKRGQDVTLRCDPISSHATLYWYQQALGQGPEFLTYFNYEAQPDKSGLPSDRFSAERPEGSISTLTIQRTEQRDSAMYRCASSPGGSREQYFGPGTRLTVT.

This clonotype was detected many times. The V and J genes are TRBV29-1 and TRBJ2-3, with D perhaps matching TRBD1 or TRBD2 (7 bases each). This CDR3 comprises 13 residues. Germline CDR1 SQVTM, CDR2 ANQGSEA. The germline V and J ends were trimmed by 1 base and 6 bases, with 11 bases remaining between them. The CDR3 loop is CSVEAQGGDTQYF. In DNA, the CDR3 is TGCAGCGTTGAAGCCCAGGGGGGGGATACGCAGTATTTT.

This clonotype was found a few times. The genes are TRBV6-2 or TRBV6-3 and TRBJ2-1, with TRBD1 matching over 9 bases. The ends lost 2 bases at V and 2 bases at J; junction bases unmatched: 7. This CDR3 has 17 residues. Germline loops: CDR1 MNHEY, CDR2 SVGEGT. CDR3 sequence: CASSYHRDRVPYNEQFF. The CDR3 DNA follows: TGTGCCAGCAGTTACCATAGGGACAGGGTCCCCTACAATGAGCAGTTCTTC.

This clonotype was seen more than once but under ten times. The chain's CDR3 is CASSPRTSGSADTQYF. CDR3 DNA sequence: TGTGCCAGCAGCCCGCGGACTAGCGGGAGCGCAGATACGCAGTATTTT. V usage is TRBV11-3 and J usage is TRBJ2-3, with 13 positions matching TRBD2. The CDR3 runs 16 residues. CDR1 is SGHNT, CDR2 YENEEA, per germline. Trimming at V came to 5 bases and at J to 4 bases, leaving 6 bases not matched to a gene.

This clonotype was found many times. V gene TRBV29-1 combines with J gene TRBJ2-7; 16 nucleotides align to TRBD2. CDR3 length: 15 residues. V dropped 6 bases and J dropped 5; count of bases not matched to a gene: 7. Looked up from germline, CDR1 is SQVTM and CDR2 is ANQGSEA. CDR3 region: CSVDGTSGRAHEQYF. The DNA of the CDR3 is TGCAGCGTCGACGGGACTAGCGGGAGGGCCCACGAGCAGTACTTC.

The rearrangement uses TRBV20-1 and TRBJ2-4; D might be TRBD2 (6 bases). The CDR3 covers 13 residues. V lost 2 bases, J lost 2 bases, and 7 bases lay in between. Germline lookup yields CDR1 DFQATT and CDR2 SNEGSKA (reference sequence). The CDR3 reads CSARRESKNIQYF. CDR3 DNA sequence: TGCAGTGCTAGACGGGAGTCCAAAAACATTCAGTACTTC.

This clonotype was detected many times. V gene TRBV9 combines with J gene TRBJ2-5; D is tentatively TRBD1 or TRBD2 (5 bases each). Germline V gives CDR1 SGDLS, CDR2 YYNGEE. Trimming removed 3 bases at V and 2 bases at J, with 14 bases between. This CDR3 is built from 15 residues. The CDR3 nucleotides read TGTGCCAGCAGCGGGGGCGGGTCAGGTCAAGAGACCCAGTACTTC. Residues: CASSGGGSGQETQYF. Complete variable domain (other parts from reference TRBV9 and TRBJ2-5): DSGVTQTPKHLITATGQRVTLRCSPRSGDLSVYWYQQSLDQGLQFLIQYYNGEERAKGNILERFSAQQFPDLHSELNLSSLELGDSALYFCASSGGGSGQETQYFGPGTRLLVL.

This rearrangement joins TRBV6-2 or TRBV6-3 to TRBJ1-5; unclear D gene. The length of the CDR3 is 17 residues. V was shortened by 2 bases and J by 0 bases, with 14 bases between the two germline ends. Germline V gene data show CDR1 as MNHEY and CDR2 as SVGEGT. This CDR3 is CASSYVTGVYSNQPQHF. The CDR3 DNA sequence: TGTGCCAGCAGTTACGTCACCGGGGTCTATAGCAATCAGCCCCAGCATTTT.

This clonotype has a count of ten or more. The genes are TRBV15 and TRBJ2-1; tentative D call: TRBD2 (6 bases). The V end lost 1 base, the J end lost 8 bases, and 18 bases lay between the germline ends. This CDR3 region has 16 residues. Per the germline V gene, CDR1 is LNHNV and CDR2 is YYDKDF (reference sequence). This CDR3 is CATSRVAVTRGDEQFF. The CDR3, as DNA: TGTGCCACCAGCAGAGTGGCTGTGACGCGGGGTGATGAGCAGTTCTTC.

This clonotype was seen a handful of times. The V and J genes are TRBV11-2 and TRBJ2-1, with 9 bases identical to TRBD2. V shed 11 bases, J shed 4 bases, and the junction held 6 bases outside the gene matches. The CDR3 spans 13 residues. Germline CDR1 SGHAT, CDR2 FQNNGV. The CDR3 coding sequence is TGTGCCGTTGAGCGGGAGGATTACAATGAGCAGTTCTTC. Its protein product is CAVEREDYNEQFF.

The rearrangement links TRBV19 to TRBJ2-5; D ambiguous. The CDR3 is 13 amino acids. The V gene's germline CDR1 is LNHDA and CDR2 SQIVND (reference sequence). V lost 3 bases, J lost 5 bases, and 10 bases lay in between. This chain's CDR3 is CASSILLLETQYF. CDR3 nucleotides: TGTGCCAGTAGTATTCTTCTTTTGGAGACCCAGTACTTC. Using reference TRBV19 and TRBJ2-5 for the parts outside the CDR3, the full variable domain is DGGITQSPKYLFRKEGQNVTLSCEQNLNHDAMYWYRQDPGQGLRLIYYSQIVNDFQKGDIAEGYSVSREKKESFPLTVTSAQKNPTAFYLCASSILLLETQYFGPGTRLLVL.

This chain connects TRBV27 to TRBJ2-7, with D hard to call. Per the germline V gene, CDR1 is MNHEY and CDR2 is SMNVEV (reference sequence). CDR3 length equals 13 residues. The ends were cut back, 2 bases at V and 2 bases at J, with 7 bases in the middle. CDR3 sequence (DNA): TGTGCCAGCAGTTTAAGTCGGGCCTACGAGCAGTACTTC. Protein product: CASSLSRAYEQYF.